The source of this TCR beta chain is a study of blood T cell repertoires in COVID-19. Overall study: Spain, Italy and the United States supplied samples that represented acute and convalescent COVID-19.

Only in-frame clones appear in the TCRdb table, and some are missing; sequencing was by immunoSEQ multiplex PCR. The profile shows about 250,000 clones, roughly 80% of them singletons. This CDR3 comprises 16 residues. CDR1 is SGHVS and CDR2 is FNYEAQ in the germline V gene. Trimming removed 5 bases from V and 6 bases from J; junction bases left unmatched: 12. The clonotype comes from a woman aged 40-49 years with active or convalescent COVID-19. Sequencing was carried out using peripheral blood. The rearrangement links TRBV7-6 to TRBJ2-2; 7 bases fit TRBD2. CDR3 coding DNA: TGTGCCAGCAGCCTCGGACTAGTGGGGGGATCCGGGGAGCTGTTTTTT. Translated: CASSLGLVGGSGELFF. Filled out from reference TRBV7-6 and TRBJ2-2, the complete variable domain reads GAGVSQSPRYKVTKRGQDVALRCDPISGHVSLYWYRQALGQGPEFLTYFNYEAQQDKSGLPNDRFSAERPEGSISTLTIQRTEQRDSAMYRCASSLGLVGGSGELFFGEGSRLTVL.